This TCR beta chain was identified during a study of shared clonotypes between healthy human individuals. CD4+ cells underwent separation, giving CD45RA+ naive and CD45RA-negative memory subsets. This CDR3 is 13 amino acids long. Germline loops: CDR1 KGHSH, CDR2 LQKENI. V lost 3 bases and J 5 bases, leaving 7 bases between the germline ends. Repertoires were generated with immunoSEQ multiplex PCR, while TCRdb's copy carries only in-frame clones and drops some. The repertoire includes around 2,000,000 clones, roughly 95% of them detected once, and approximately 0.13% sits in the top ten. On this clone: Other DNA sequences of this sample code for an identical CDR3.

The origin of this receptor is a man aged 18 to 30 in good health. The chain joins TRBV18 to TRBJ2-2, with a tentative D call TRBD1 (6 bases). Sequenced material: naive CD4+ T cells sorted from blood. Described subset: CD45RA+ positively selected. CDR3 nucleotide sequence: TGTGCCAGCTCACCCACAGGGACCGGGGAGCTGTTTTTT. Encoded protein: CASSPTGTGELFF.